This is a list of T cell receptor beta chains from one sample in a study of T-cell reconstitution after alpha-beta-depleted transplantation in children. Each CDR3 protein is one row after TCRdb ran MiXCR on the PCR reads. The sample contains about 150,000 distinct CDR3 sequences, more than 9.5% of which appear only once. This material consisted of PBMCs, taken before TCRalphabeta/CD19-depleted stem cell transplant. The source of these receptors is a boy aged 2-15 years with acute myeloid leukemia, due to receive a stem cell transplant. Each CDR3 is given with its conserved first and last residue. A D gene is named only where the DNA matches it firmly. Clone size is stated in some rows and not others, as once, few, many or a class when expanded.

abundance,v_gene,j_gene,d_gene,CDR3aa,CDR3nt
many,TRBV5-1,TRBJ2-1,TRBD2,CASVAGGPYNEQFF,TGCGCCAGCGTTGCGGGAGGACCGTACAATGAGCAGTTCTTC
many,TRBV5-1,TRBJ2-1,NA,CASSRPGVSRGNEQFF,TGCGCCAGCAGCCGTCCCGGGGTATCCCGGGGGAATGAGCAGTTCTTC
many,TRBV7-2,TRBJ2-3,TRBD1,CASSSRQGPDTQYF,TGTGCCAGCAGCTCAAGACAGGGTCCAGATACGCAGTATTTT
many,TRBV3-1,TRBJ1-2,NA,CASSSATVRFYGYTF,TGTGCCAGCAGCTCGGCCACCGTGAGATTCTATGGCTACACCTTC
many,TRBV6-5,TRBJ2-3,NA,CASSYLRGTSEDTQYF,TGTGCCAGCAGTTACCTCCGGGGCACATCCGAGGATACGCAGTATTTT
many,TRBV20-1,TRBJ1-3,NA,CSASETRDGNTIYF,TGCAGTGCTAGTGAGACCAGGGATGGAAACACCATATATTTT
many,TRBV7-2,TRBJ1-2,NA,CASSFLPGAVYGYTF,TGTGCCAGCAGCTTCCTCCCAGGGGCTGTCTATGGCTACACCTTC
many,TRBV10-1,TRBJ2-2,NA,CASSAAGGSGELFF,TGCGCCAGCAGCGCGGCTGGGGGTTCCGGGGAGCTGTTTTTT
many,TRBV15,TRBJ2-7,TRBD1,CATSSFKGGPYEQYF,TGTGCCACCAGCAGTTTCAAAGGGGGCCCCTACGAGCAGTACTTC
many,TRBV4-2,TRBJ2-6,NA,CASSQVAGQGLSGANVLTF,TGTGCCAGCAGCCAAGTCGCCGGCCAGGGCCTATCTGGGGCCAACGTCCTGACTTTC
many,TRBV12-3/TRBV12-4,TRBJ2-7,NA,CASSSRTTGYEQYF,TGTGCCAGCAGTTCTCGGACAACCGGCTACGAGCAGTACTTC
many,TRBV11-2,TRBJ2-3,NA,CASSLDVGTDTQYF,TGTGCCAGCAGCTTAGATGTCGGGACAGATACGCAGTATTTT
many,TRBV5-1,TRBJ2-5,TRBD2,CASSLVTSGQETQYF,TGCGCCAGCAGCTTGGTGACTAGCGGACAAGAGACCCAGTACTTC
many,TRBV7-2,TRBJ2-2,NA,CASLDHFGEGGELFF,TGTGCCAGCCTCGATCATTTTGGCGAGGGCGGGGAGCTGTTTTTT
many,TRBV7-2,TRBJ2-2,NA,CASSLFRPGELFF,TGTGCCAGCAGCTTATTCCGTCCCGGGGAGCTGTTTTTT
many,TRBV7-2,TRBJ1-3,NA,CASSLVAASSGNTIYF,TGTGCCAGCAGCTTAGTTGCAGCGAGCTCTGGAAACACCATATATTTT
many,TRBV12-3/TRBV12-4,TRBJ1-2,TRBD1,CASSPPGTGRRGYTF,TGTGCCAGCAGTCCCCCCGGGACAGGGCGTCGGGGCTACACCTTC
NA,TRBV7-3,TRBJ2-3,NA,CASSSWPGEGHGTQYF,TGTGCCAGCAGCTCCTGGCCTGGTGAGGGGCATGGTACGCAGTATTTT
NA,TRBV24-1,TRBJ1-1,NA,CATSDLGLERQSNTEAFF,TGTGCCACCAGTGATTTAGGTTTAGAACGACAAAGCAACACTGAAGCTTTCTTT
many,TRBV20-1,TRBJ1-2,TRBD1,CSARGDSNYGYTF,TGCAGTGCTAGAGGGGACAGTAACTATGGCTACACCTTC
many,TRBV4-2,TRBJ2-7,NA,CASSQAELDYEQYF,TGTGCCAGCAGCCAAGCCGAGCTGGATTACGAGCAGTACTTC
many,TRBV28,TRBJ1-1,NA,CASSPGPYLNTEAFF,TGTGCCAGCAGTCCCGGACCATACTTGAACACTGAAGCTTTCTTT
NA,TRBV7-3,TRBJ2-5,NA,CASSYLRDETQYF,TGTGCCAGCAGCTACCTCAGGGACGAGACCCAGTACTTC
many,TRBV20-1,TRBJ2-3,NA,CSASDGGSADTQYF,TGCAGTGCTAGCGATGGGGGAAGTGCAGATACGCAGTATTTT
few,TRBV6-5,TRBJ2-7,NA,CASSYSGRDGEQYF,TGTGCCAGCAGTTACTCCGGCAGGGATGGCGAGCAGTACTTC
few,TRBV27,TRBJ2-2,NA,CASSFGSPNTGELFF,TGTGCCAGCAGTTTTGGTAGCCCAAACACCGGGGAGCTGTTTTTT
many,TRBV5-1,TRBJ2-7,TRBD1,CASSLAGQVSYEQYF,TGCGCCAGCAGCTTGGCGGGACAGGTCTCCTACGAGCAGTACTTC